This TCR beta chain was obtained from a study of T-cell memory formation after mild COVID-19. Germline lookup yields CDR1 DFQATT and CDR2 SNEGSKA (reference sequence). The V gene end was trimmed by 5 bases and the J gene end by 4 bases; junction bases not matched to a gene: 5. The CDR3 loop spans 13 amino acids. This clonotype was observed a few times. What it binds is unknown. MiXCR, applied by TCRdb to the 5' RACE reads, yields one record per CDR3 protein. There are about 300,000 distinct CDR3 sequences in the sample; roughly 21% occur only once, and roughly 20% lies in the top ten. Findings of the study overall: The CD4+ clones that contracted clustered mainly within CM and EM, and the CD8+ clones concentrated in EMRA. There were some responding clones in pre-infection memory, which suggested that cross-reactive memory had joined.

Sequencing input: PBMCs or a T cell subset sorted from them (not recorded which). The clonotype was recovered from a man aged 18 to 29 who had mild COVID-19 (a few samples of this study predate the infection). Cell type and time point are not known. V is TRBV20-1 and J is TRBJ2-5; the match to TRBD2 covers 9 bases. The CDR3 region is CSAPRGGGETQYF. The CDR3 DNA reads TGCAGTGCTCCGCGGGGGGGCGGAGAGACCCAGTACTTC.